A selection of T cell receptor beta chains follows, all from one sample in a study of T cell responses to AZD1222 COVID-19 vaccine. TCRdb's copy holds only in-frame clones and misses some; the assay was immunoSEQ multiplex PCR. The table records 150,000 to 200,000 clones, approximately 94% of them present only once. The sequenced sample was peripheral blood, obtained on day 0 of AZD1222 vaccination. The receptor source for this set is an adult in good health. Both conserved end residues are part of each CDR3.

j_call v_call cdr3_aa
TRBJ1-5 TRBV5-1 CASSSDSNQPQHF
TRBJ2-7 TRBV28 CASSFALYEQYF
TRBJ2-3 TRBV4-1 CASSQLLAKLGTDTQYF
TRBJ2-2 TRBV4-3 CASNPTGTGELFF
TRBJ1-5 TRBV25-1 CASSVGTGTYHF
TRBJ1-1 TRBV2 CASSAPRTRVNTEAFF
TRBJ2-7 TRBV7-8 CASSLEVGHLLYEQYF
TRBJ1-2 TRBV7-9 CASDKGLNYGYTF
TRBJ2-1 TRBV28 CASGIRNEQFF
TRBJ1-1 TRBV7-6 CASSLGFQEYTEAFF
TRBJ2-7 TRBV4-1 CASSHEGGSRNEQYF
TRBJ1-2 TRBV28 CASSSLTGSGYTF
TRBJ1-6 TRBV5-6 CASRVRLENSPLHF
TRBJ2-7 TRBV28 CASSLPGRHSYEQYF
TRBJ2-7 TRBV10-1 CASSERGSEQYF
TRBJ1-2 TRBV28 CASRQTGTSYGYTF
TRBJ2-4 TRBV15 CATSREPGQGYIQYF
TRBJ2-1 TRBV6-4 CASSAEGSLGNEQFF
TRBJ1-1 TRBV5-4 CASSEGTVGNTEAFF
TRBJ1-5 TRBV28 CASTREGVGSLGAQHF
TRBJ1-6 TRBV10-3 CAISGTENSPLHF
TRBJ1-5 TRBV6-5 CASRSGARQPQHF
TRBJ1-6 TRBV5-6 CASSSRVSSYNSPLHF
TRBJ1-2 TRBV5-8 CASSLAGWGTSNLYGYTF
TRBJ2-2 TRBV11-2 CASSLLAGANTGELFF
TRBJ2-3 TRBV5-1 CASSSAGLGVGTDTQYF
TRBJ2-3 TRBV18 CASSPLMGATDTDTQYF
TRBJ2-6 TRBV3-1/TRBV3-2 CASSKQGAVTGANVLTF
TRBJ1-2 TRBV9 CASSVDQGAGYGYTF
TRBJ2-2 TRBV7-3 CASSLIAGGSTGELFF
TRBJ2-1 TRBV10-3 CAISDLGGSPYNEQFF
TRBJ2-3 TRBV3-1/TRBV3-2 CASSLLRGTDTQYF